The 26 T cell receptor beta chains in this list originate from one sample, sequenced in a study of OX40 agonist ivuxolimab in advanced cancers. Clones were sequenced by immunoSEQ multiplex PCR, and TCRdb holds only the in-frame ones, with some missing. The sample contains tens of thousands of clones, about 85% of which appear only once. This sample comprised CD4+ or CD8+ T cells sorted from blood, obtained in a trial of the OX40 agonist ivuxolimab. These receptor sequences come from an adult with an advanced solid tumor such as melanoma, head and neck, liver or kidney cancer.

This chain uses TRBV27 with TRBJ2-5, with 10 bases lining up with TRBD1. Germline values: CDR1 MNHEY, CDR2 SMNVEV (reference sequence). CDR3 length equals 14 residues. Trimming cost V 4 bases and J 7 bases; bases outside gene matches: 6. DNA of the CDR3: TGTGCCAGCAGTTACGGACAGGGGGTAGGGACCCAGTACTTC. The encoded protein is CASSYGQGVGTQYF.

The genes are TRBV5-1 and TRBJ1-2, with D possibly matching TRBD1 (6 bases). Germline V gene lookup returns CDR1 SGHRS and CDR2 YFSETQ. Trimming shortened V by 5 bases and J by 4 bases, and 18 bases separated the two germline ends. The CDR3 spans 15 residues. Here the CDR3 reads CASRETGLTAYGYTF. CDR3 coding DNA: TGCGCCAGCAGAGAGACAGGTCTCACTGCCTATGGCTACACCTTC.

This clone was found once. The V call is TRBV7-2, the J call TRBJ2-7, with D perhaps assigned TRBD1 or TRBD2 (6 bases each). V lost 5 bases and J lost 3, with 14 bases in between. The CDR3 runs 14 residues. Germline V lookup: CDR1 SGHTA, CDR2 FQGNSA. CDR3 DNA sequence: TGTGCCAGCAGCCGAGGGGGGTTGGTCTACGAGCAGTACTTC. Its protein is CASSRGGLVYEQYF.

The chain is built from TRBV5-1 and TRBJ2-3; D gene uncertain. Trimming removed 7 bases from V and 1 base from J, with 13 bases in between. The length of the CDR3 is 14 residues. Germline V gene data show CDR1 as SGHRS and CDR2 as YFSETQ. CDR3 in DNA: TGCGCCAGCCAAGGCGGCTGGGGCACAGATACGCAGTATTTT. This sequence encodes CASQGGWGTDTQYF. Full variable domain (remainder filled in from reference TRBV5-1 and TRBJ2-3): KAGVTQTPRYLIKTRGQQVTLSCSPISGHRSVSWYQQTPGQGLQFLFEYFSETQRNKGNFPGRFSGRQFSNSRSEMNVSTLELGDSALYLCASQGGWGTDTQYFGPGTRLTVL.

The CDR3 region has the DNA TGTGCCATCAGTGAGGGCGCAGATACGCAGTATTTT. Translating it yields CAISEGADTQYF. J is TRBJ2-3 and V is TRBV10-3; D is undetermined. Germline V lookup: CDR1 ENHRY, CDR2 SYGVKD. V dropped 2 bases and J dropped 4 bases, with 4 bases sitting between them. CDR3 length equals 12 residues.

This clone was seen only once. The chain joins TRBV19 to TRBJ1-6, with TRBD1 matching 9 bases. The CDR3 runs 15 residues. Germline V gene data show CDR1 as LNHDA and CDR2 as SQIVND (reference sequence). J was trimmed by 7 bases and V by 5 bases; bases with no gene match: 6. The chain's CDR3 is CASSARQGGNSPLHF. The CDR3 nucleotides are TGTGCCAGTAGTGCCCGACAGGGGGGAAATTCACCCCTCCACTTT.

The V and J genes are TRBV18 and TRBJ2-1, with 9 bases that match TRBD2. J gave up 4 bases and V 0 bases, and 4 bases lay outside the gene matches. CDR1 is KGHSH and CDR2 is LQKENI in the germline V gene. This CDR3 region has 16 residues. The CDR3 here is CASSPPQRGVYNEQFF. The DNA of the CDR3 is TGTGCCAGCTCACCACCCCAGCGGGGGGTGTACAATGAGCAGTTCTTC.

This clone occurred once. The chain employs TRBV30 and TRBJ2-7; the D gene is possibly TRBD2 (5 bases). This CDR3 region has 15 residues. The ends were cut back, 3 bases at V and 2 bases at J, with 17 bases in the middle. CDR1 is GTSNPN and CDR2 is SVGIG in the germline V gene (reference sequence). CDR3 sequence (DNA): TGTGCCTGGAGAACTTTCTCGGGATCCCCCTACGAGCAGTACTTC. Amino acids: CAWRTFSGSPYEQYF.

The chain carries TRBV6-1 and TRBJ2-5, with D possibly matching TRBD2 (7 bases). This CDR3 has 14 amino acids. Trimming stripped 7 bases from V and 2 bases from J, with 14 bases between. The germline V gene has CDR1 MNHNS and CDR2 SASEGT. The CDR3 DNA reads as TGTGCCAGCAACCGGCGGGGGCGACAAGAGACCCAGTACTTC. Translation: CASNRRGRQETQYF.

CDR3 amino acids: CASSFGPANYGYTF. The DNA for the CDR3 is TGTGCCAGCAGTTTCGGCCCTGCTAACTATGGCTACACCTTC. The V and J genes are TRBV7-2 and TRBJ1-2; D call uncertain. Germline lookup yields CDR1 SGHTA and CDR2 FQGNSA. CDR3 length equals 14 residues. V was pared by 6 bases and J by 0 bases, with 11 bases between.

The J gene is TRBJ1-4, the V gene TRBV15; possible D gene TRBD1, 5 bases. Deletions cut 4 bases from V and 0 bases from J, with 21 bases between. Germline loops: CDR1 LNHNV, CDR2 YYDKDF (reference sequence). The CDR3 loop spans 19 amino acids. CDR3 nucleotide sequence: TGTGCCACCAGCAAAACAGGTTTCTTGTCCATCGCAACTAATGAAAAACTGTTTTTT. Its translation: CATSKTGFLSIATNEKLFF.

The table lists this clone with a count of one. The chain couples TRBV6-4 to TRBJ2-3; no clear D. V lost 5 bases and J 6 bases, leaving 12 bases between the germline ends. The CDR3 runs 13 residues. Germline-derived CDR1 and CDR2 are MRHNA and SNTAGT. The CDR3 reads CASSQRLADTQYF. The CDR3 DNA reads TGTGCCAGCAGTCAACGCCTTGCGGATACGCAGTATTTT.

The chain recombines TRBV25-1 with TRBJ1-2, with TRBD1 as a possible D gene (5 bases). V lost 1 base to trimming and J lost 8 bases, with 8 bases between them. The CDR3 has 12 amino acids. Germline V gene data show CDR1 as MGHDK and CDR2 as SYGVNS. DNA for the CDR3: TGTGCCAGCAGTGAATCAGGGCGGGGCTACACCTTC. Residues: CASSESGRGYTF.

By share of the sample, this clone is medium-sized. The chain joins TRBV4-3 to TRBJ1-3, with D perhaps matching TRBD1 (5 bases). The CDR3 runs to 16 residues. The germline V gene encodes CDR1 LGHNA and CDR2 YSLEER. The germline V and J ends were trimmed by 1 base and 3 bases, with 13 bases remaining between them. The CDR3 loop is CASSQGVRGSGNTIYF. The DNA for the CDR3 is TGCGCCAGCAGCCAAGGGGTGAGGGGTAGTGGAAACACCATATATTTT.

The table lists this clone with a few counts. The gene calls are TRBV27 and TRBJ1-2; D gene unclear. The germline V and J ends were trimmed by 4 bases and 8 bases, with 26 bases remaining between them. Germline lookup yields CDR1 MNHEY and CDR2 SMNVEV (reference sequence). The CDR3 spans 17 residues. The CDR3 loop is CASSSQPWAGGLGGYTF. The DNA for the CDR3 is TGTGCCAGCAGTTCGCAACCCTGGGCAGGCGGTTTGGGAGGCTACACCTTC.

The rearrangement joins TRBV7-3 to TRBJ1-6; 7 bases align to TRBD1. CDR1 is SGHTA, CDR2 FQGTGA, per germline. The CDR3 is 15 residues long. V was clipped by 5 bases and J by 5 bases; unmatched bases: 6. CDR3 nucleotides: TGTGCCAGCAGCCTCGACAGGGTGGATAATTCACCCCTCCACTTT. Translating gives CASSLDRVDNSPLHF. Full variable domain (outside the CDR3, taken from reference TRBV7-3 and TRBJ1-6): GAGVSQTPSNKVTEKGKYVELRCDPISGHTALYWYRQSLGQGPEFLIYFQGTGAADDSGLPNDRFFAVRPEGSVSTLKIQRTERGDSAVYLCASSLDRVDNSPLHFGNGTRLTVT.

This clone was detected only a few times. The V gene is TRBV9, the J gene TRBJ2-1; a possible D gene is TRBD1 (5 bases). V was trimmed by 2 bases and J by 8 bases, leaving 17 bases between them. The CDR3 has 15 amino acids. Germline lookup yields CDR1 SGDLS and CDR2 YYNGEE. The CDR3 spells CASSVGGAALDEQFF. The CDR3 nucleotides are TGTGCCAGCAGCGTGGGTGGGGCGGCCCTCGATGAGCAGTTCTTC.

The chain links TRBV11-1 to TRBJ1-1; 8 bases match TRBD1. V trimming: 5 bases; J trimming: 1 base; junction bases outside the gene matches: 12. This CDR3 spans 17 amino acids. In germline, CDR1 is SGHAT, CDR2 FQDESV (reference sequence). The CDR3 loop is CASSQRTGFNRNTEAFF. CDR3 DNA: TGTGCCAGCAGCCAACGGACAGGGTTCAATAGGAACACTGAAGCTTTCTTT.

The chain links TRBV9 to TRBJ1-3; D is possibly TRBD1 (5 bases). Germline CDR1 reads SGDLS; CDR2 reads YYNGEE. This CDR3 comprises 17 residues. V dropped 0 bases and J dropped 4 bases, with 17 bases sitting between them. CDR3 protein: CASSVGQEGSGGNTIYF. The CDR3 DNA follows: TGTGCCAGCAGCGTAGGTCAGGAGGGGAGCGGGGGAAACACCATATATTTT.

The table lists this clone with a few counts. The rearrangement uses TRBV7-6 and TRBJ2-7; TRBD2 aligns across 9 bases. Losses at the gene ends were 5 bases for V and 6 bases for J; bases not matched to a gene: 11. This CDR3 comprises 15 residues. In germline, CDR1 is SGHVS, CDR2 FNYEAQ. Here the CDR3 DNA reads TGTGCCAGCAGCCGAACCGGCGGGGGGGCAGGCGAGCAGTACTTC. This codes for CASSRTGGGAGEQYF.

The rearrangement joins TRBV15 to TRBJ1-3; D possibly corresponds to TRBD1 (5 bases). From germline, CDR1 is LNHNV and CDR2 YYDKDF (reference sequence). The CDR3 sequence is 13 residues long. V was pared by 7 bases and J by 8 bases, with 15 bases between. CDR3 protein: CATNRTPPDTIYF. The CDR3, as DNA: TGTGCCACCAACAGGACCCCGCCGGACACCATATATTTT.

In its sample, this clone was seen once. The chain recombines TRBV4-3 with TRBJ2-7; possibly TRBD1 for D (7 bases). Deletions cut 1 base from V and 0 bases from J, with 13 bases between. Germline V gene lookup returns CDR1 LGHNA and CDR2 YSLEER. The CDR3 has 16 residues. CDR3 protein: CASSQVRGATSYEQYF. The DNA for the CDR3 is TGCGCCAGCAGCCAAGTCAGGGGGGCGACCTCCTACGAGCAGTACTTC.

V is TRBV19 and J is TRBJ1-4; D uncertain. CDR1 and CDR2 (germline): LNHDA, SQIVND (reference sequence). V was trimmed by 0 bases and J by 7 bases, leaving 6 bases between them. The CDR3 runs 13 residues. The CDR3 DNA is TGTGCCAGTAGTATAGATTGGGGTGAAAAACTGTTTTTT. It yields the protein CASSIDWGEKLFF.

The rearrangement uses TRBV19 and TRBJ1-2; 8 bases are shared with TRBD1. With 4 bases clipped from V and 4 bases from J, the junction kept 11 bases outside the gene matches. The CDR3 totals 16 residues. Germline assignment: CDR1 LNHDA and CDR2 SQIVND (reference sequence). The CDR3 protein is CASSKGQGALGYGYTF. CDR3 bases: TGTGCCAGTAGTAAGGGGCAGGGGGCCCTCGGCTATGGCTACACCTTC.

This clone has just a few counts. The J gene is TRBJ1-5, the V gene TRBV4-2; the match to TRBD1 covers 8 bases. V lost 4 bases and J lost 5; bases outside the gene matches: 10. CDR1 and CDR2 from the germline V gene are LGHNA and YNFKEQ. The CDR3 sequence is 16 residues long. As DNA, the CDR3 is TGTGCCAGCAGCCGTTTGGCCGGACAGGGAGATCAGCCCCAGCATTTT. Translation: CASSRLAGQGDQPQHF.

A single count supports this clone. V usage is TRBV11-3 and J usage is TRBJ2-7; a weak D match, TRBD2 (5 bases). Germline CDR1 and CDR2: SGHNT and YENEEA. V was cut by 5 bases and J by 0 bases, with 8 bases left in between. CDR3 length equals 13 residues. The CDR3 DNA reads as TGTGCCAGCAGCGCCCGGGGCTCCTACGAGCAGTACTTC. This encodes CASSARGSYEQYF.